This T cell receptor beta chain was documented in a study of CD8+CD57+ T cells in acquired aplastic anemia. V trimming: 1 base; J trimming: 1 base; junction bases outside the gene matches: 6. Germline loops: CDR1 SGHVS, CDR2 FQNEAQ. There are 16 residues in the CDR3. The table lists this clonotype with a few counts. The study profiled TCR beta VDJ and CDR3 using genomic DNA as template. TCRdb passed the reads through MiXCR, listing each CDR3 protein once. The sample holds about 470,000 distinct CDR3 sequences, less than 35% seen once. An expansion of CD8+CD57+ cells by flow cytometry had been shown in patients chosen for sequencing.

The chain couples TRBV7-8 to TRBJ1-1, with 7 bases that match TRBD1. The receptor was derived from a human donor with aplastic anemia. The sequenced sample consisted of sorted CD4+, CD8+, or CD8+CD57+ T cells (not recorded which) from PBMCs. CDR3 in amino acids: CASSLVGSGGNTEAFF. The CDR3 DNA reads TGTGCCAGCAGCTTAGTGGGGTCAGGGGGGAACACTGAAGCTTTCTTT.